These T cell receptor beta chains were read from a single sample in a study of OX40 agonist ivuxolimab in advanced cancers. This table comes from immunoSEQ multiplex PCR, and its TCRdb copy is limited to in-frame clones, with some not included. The data contain some 38,000 clones, approximately 90% of them singletons. The sequencing used CD4+ or CD8+ T cells sorted from blood, collected in a trial of the OX40 agonist ivuxolimab. Receptor source: an adult with an advanced solid tumor such as melanoma, head and neck, liver or kidney cancer. The CDR3 runs from the conserved cysteine through the conserved F or W. A D gene is named only where the DNA matches it firmly. Some rows mark clone size as missing; the rest say once, few, many or name a class of expanded clone.

TRBJ1-2 TRBV2 TRBD1 . TGTGCCAGCATTCCTTTAGGACAGGGGGATGGCTACACCTTC CASIPLGQGDGYTF
TRBJ2-2 TRBV9 . . TGTGCCAGCAGCGTAGGGGTAGGGAACACCGGGGAGCTGTTTTTT CASSVGVGNTGELFF
TRBJ2-6 TRBV13 TRBD1 . TGTGCCAGCAGACTCGGACAGGTCTTAGTCTCTGGGGCCAACGTCCTGACTTTC CASRLGQVLVSGANVLTF
TRBJ2-1 TRBV7-9 . . TGTGCCAGCAGCTTAGTTAGCAGTCGTGAGCAGTTCTTC CASSLVSSREQFF
TRBJ1-6 TRBV28 . . TGTGCCAGCAGCGTGGACAGTTATAATTCACCCCTCCACTTT CASSVDSYNSPLHF
TRBJ1-5 TRBV18 . . TGTGCCAGCTCACCACCCCCAGGGAGGGGTGATAGCAATCAGCCCCAGCATTTT CASSPPPGRGDSNQPQHF
TRBJ2-7 TRBV6-4 TRBD1 . TGTGCCAGCAGTGTCCGACAGGGGAGCGAGCAGTACTTC CASSVRQGSEQYF
TRBJ1-1 TRBV28 . few TGTGCCAGCAGCCTCATGCTGGTGTGGGCTGAAGCTTTCTTT CASSLMLVWAEAFF
TRBJ1-1 TRBV6-6 . . TGTGCCAGCAGTTATGGGGTCGACACTGAAGCTTTCTTT CASSYGVDTEAFF
TRBJ1-1 TRBV27 . . TGTGCCAGCAGTTTATACTCAGGGGTGAACACTGAAGCTTTCTTT CASSLYSGVNTEAFF
TRBJ2-3 TRBV29-1 TRBD2 . TGCAGCGTTGAAGAGCCGACTAGCGGCACAGATACGCAGTATTTT CSVEEPTSGTDTQYF
TRBJ1-6 TRBV27 TRBD1 . TGTGCCAGCAGTTCCCCGGGGACAGGTTTTAAAAATTCACCCCTCCACTTT CASSSPGTGFKNSPLHF
TRBJ2-3 TRBV10-2 TRBD2 medium-sized TGCGCCAGCAGTGAGTCGCTTACCGGGGGGGGCGATACGCAGTATTTT CASSESLTGGGDTQYF
TRBJ1-2 TRBV28 . . TGTGCCAGCAGTTCCCATTCAGGGGACCACTATGGCTACACCTTC CASSSHSGDHYGYTF
TRBJ2-7 TRBV7-6 TRBD2 . TGTGCCAGCAGCCTAATTAGCGGGGCGCTTGACGAGCAGTACTTC CASSLISGALDEQYF
TRBJ1-6 TRBV11-2 TRBD1 . TGTGCCAGCAGCGGGGACAGCTTGACACCCCTCCACTTT CASSGDSLTPLHF
TRBJ2-5 TRBV19 . . TGTGCCAGTCGGCCCCCAGAGACCCAGTACTTC CASRPPETQYF
TRBJ2-7 TRBV7-2 TRBD1 . TGTGCCAGCAGCTCCCCGGGACAGGACTACGAGCAGTACTTC CASSSPGQDYEQYF
TRBJ2-7 TRBV13 TRBD1 . TGTGCCAGCAGCCGACAGGGGGGGTACTACGAGCAGTACTTC CASSRQGGYYEQYF
TRBJ2-3 TRBV4-3 . . TGCGCCAGCAGCCAAGATGAGGGTGGGCCAGATACGCAGTATTTT CASSQDEGGPDTQYF
TRBJ1-1 TRBV14 TRBD1 . TGTGCCAGCAGCCCCCGGGACAGGGGAGTTCTGAACACTGAAGCTTTCTTT CASSPRDRGVLNTEAFF
TRBJ2-5 TRBV5-6 . . TGTGCCAGCAGCTTAGAGGGGAGCAAAGAGACCCAGTACTTC CASSLEGSKETQYF
TRBJ2-1 TRBV7-8 TRBD2 . TGTGCCAGCAGCTCCCGCGAGCGGGGGCCCCGGCATGAGCAGTTCTTC CASSSRERGPRHEQFF
TRBJ1-1 TRBV2 TRBD1 . TGTGCCAGCCGACAGGGGGCAAACACTGAAGCTTTCTTT CASRQGANTEAFF
TRBJ2-7 TRBV4-1 TRBD1 . TGCGCCAGCAGGGGCCCGGGACAGGGCTACGAGCAGTACTTC CASRGPGQGYEQYF
TRBJ2-3 TRBV6-6 . . TGTGCCAGCAGTTGGACAGCTAGCACAGATACGCAGTATTTT CASSWTASTDTQYF